These 30 T cell receptor beta chains were all obtained from the same sample, sequenced in a study of metastatic and nonmetastatic thyroid tumors. Until they underwent thyroid surgery, no patient had received any treatment. TCRdb re-called the PCR reads via MiXCR. This table holds about 13,000 clones, 20% to 30% found once. Sample: tumor tissue. Receptors were obtained from a female donor with papillary thyroid cancer or a benign thyroid nodule (not recorded which). Some clones in this sample may be carry-over from other donors' samples.

This clone was counted at least ten times. The V gene is TRBV7-3, the J gene TRBJ1-2; 9 bases match TRBD1. Germline V gives CDR1 SGHTA, CDR2 FQGTGA. The CDR3 spans 12 residues. With V trimmed by 4 bases and J by 14 bases, 8 bases remained unmatched. This chain's CDR3 is CASSWPGQGSTF. CDR3 bases: TGTGCCAGCAGCTGGCCGGGACAGGGCTCAACCTTC.

This clone occurred a few times. V usage is TRBV12-3 or TRBV12-4 and J usage is TRBJ2-7; D unresolved. V was shortened by 2 bases and J by 10 bases, with 12 bases between the two germline ends. This CDR3 has 12 amino acids. Here the CDR3 DNA reads TGTGCCAGCAGTTTATTCCCCTACTATCAGTACTTC. This sequence encodes CASSLFPYYQYF.

This chain joins TRBV20-1 and TRBJ2-6; 12 bases line up with TRBD2. Unmatched junction bases numbered 7, after V lost 1 base and J lost 0 bases. Germline values: CDR1 DFQATT, CDR2 SNEGSKA (reference sequence). This CDR3 is built from 19 residues. CDR3 in amino acids: CSARGPGLAGSSGANVLTF. The CDR3 region has the DNA TGCAGTGCTAGAGGCCCGGGACTAGCGGGTTCCTCTGGGGCCAACGTCCTGACTTTC.

The sample holds many counts of this clone. The genes are TRBV30 and TRBJ1-1, with TRBD1 identical over 7 bases. The CDR3 runs 11 residues. V was clipped by 6 bases and J by 8 bases; unmatched bases: 6. The germline gives CDR1 GTSNPN, CDR2 SVGIG (reference sequence). This CDR3 is CACLTGTEAFF. CDR3 DNA sequence: TGTGCCTGTCTGACAGGGACCGAAGCTTTCTTT.

This chain links TRBV20-1 with TRBJ2-3; 9 bases map to TRBD2. Germline values: CDR1 DFQATT, CDR2 SNEGSKA (reference sequence). V dropped 1 base and J dropped 6; count of bases not matched to a gene: 8. The CDR3 is 15 residues long. CDR3 bases: TGCAGTGCTAGAGGCGAGCTAGCGGGGTCCGATACGCAGTATTTT. It is translated as CSARGELAGSDTQYF.

The chain joins TRBV11-2 to TRBJ1-2, with D hard to call. With 5 bases removed from V and 3 bases from J, the gap between germline ends came to 10 bases. This CDR3 comprises 13 residues. Germline V lookup: CDR1 SGHAT, CDR2 FQNNGV. The CDR3 nucleotides read TGTGCCAGCAGCCCTACGGTTGACTATGGCTACACCTTC. Amino acids: CASSPTVDYGYTF.

A few counts support this clone. This chain connects TRBV6-2 or TRBV6-3 to TRBJ2-7, with D maybe TRBD2 (6 bases). Germline V gives CDR1 MNHEY, CDR2 SVGEGT. The CDR3 totals 15 residues. Trimming left V 2 bases short and J 4 bases short, with 15 bases between. This chain's CDR3 is CASSYAGRNVYEQYF. The CDR3 bases are TGTGCCAGCAGTTACGCTGGGAGGAACGTTTACGAGCAGTACTTC.

This chain connects TRBV28 to TRBJ2-7, with 9 nucleotides matching TRBD2. CDR1 MDHEN and CDR2 SYDVKM come from the germline V gene. J lost 6 bases, V lost 5 bases, and 11 bases had no gene match. This CDR3 is built from 15 residues. Here the CDR3 DNA reads TGTGCCAGCAGTGATGCTAGCGGGATGACGGGCGAGCAGTACTTC. The encoded protein is CASSDASGMTGEQYF.

The chain combines TRBV28 with TRBJ1-2; D gene uncertain. Trimming shortened V by 6 bases and J by 6 bases, and 17 bases separated the two germline ends. CDR3 length: 14 amino acids. Germline-derived CDR1 and CDR2 are MDHEN and SYDVKM. CDR3 sequence: CASSPGWVENGYTF. CDR3 bases: TGTGCCAGCAGCCCCGGTTGGGTGGAGAATGGCTACACCTTC.

The genes are TRBV7-9 and TRBJ2-7; tentative D call: TRBD1 (6 bases). V was trimmed by 1 base and J by 0 bases, leaving 10 bases between them. The CDR3 spans 15 residues. Germline CDR1 SEHNR, CDR2 FQNEAQ (reference sequence). The CDR3 protein is CASSLGTENSYEQYF. In DNA form, the CDR3 reads TGTGCCAGCAGCTTAGGGACAGAAAACTCCTACGAGCAGTACTTC.

The table lists this clone with many counts. The chain has TRBV9 and TRBJ2-1; no reliable D call. Germline CDR1 is SGDLS and CDR2 is YYNGEE. V was trimmed by 0 bases and J by 5 bases, leaving 15 bases between them. This CDR3 is 16 amino acids long. This chain's CDR3 is CASSVGVLPPDNEQFF. DNA for the CDR3: TGTGCCAGCAGCGTAGGGGTCCTCCCCCCCGACAATGAGCAGTTCTTC.

This clone is labeled as medium-sized. The chain links TRBV6-1 to TRBJ1-2, with a weak D call TRBD1 (5 bases). Germline lookup yields CDR1 MNHNS and CDR2 SASEGT. This CDR3 spans 13 amino acids. V was cut by 6 bases and J by 6 bases, with 14 bases left in between. The CDR3 DNA sequence: TGTGCCAGCAGCCCCGGGGGTTGGGATGGCTACACCTTC. Protein product: CASSPGGWDGYTF.

As to this clone: One end of the junction varies from germline; a read error may be responsible. The chain recombines TRBV7-3 with TRBJ2-1; 11 nucleotides line up with TRBD1. CDR3 length: 15 amino acids. The germline V gene encodes CDR1 SGHTA and CDR2 FQGTGA. This CDR3 is CASISRTGGRDDQFF. CDR3 nucleotides: TGTGCCAGCATCTCGCGGACAGGGGGCCGGGATGATCAGTTCTTC.

Details on this clone: The junction does not match germline at one end; this may be a read error. This chain connects TRBV19 to TRBJ1-5, with a weak D call TRBD1 (5 bases). Germline V gives CDR1 LNHDA, CDR2 SQIVND (reference sequence). CDR3 length equals 15 residues. Here the CDR3 reads CASSISRSGNQHQHF. DNA for the CDR3: TGTGCCAGTAGTATCAGTAGATCAGGGAATCAGCACCAGCATTTT. Full variable domain (outside the CDR3, taken from reference TRBV19 and TRBJ1-5): DGGITQSPKYLFRKEGQNVTLSCEQNLNHDAMYWYRQDPGQGLRLIYYSQIVNDFQKGDIAEGYSVSREKKESFPLTVTSAQKNPTAFYLCASSISRSGNQHQHFGDGTRLSIL.

The CDR3 spells CASSLCGGSGCDQETQYF. In DNA, the CDR3 is TGCGCCAGCAGCCTATGTGGTGGTAGCGGGTGCGACCAAGAGACCCAGTACTTC. The chain uses TRBV5-1 and TRBJ2-5; 7 nucleotides align to TRBD2. This CDR3 is 18 amino acids long. The V and J ends lost 4 bases and 0 bases, in that order; junction bases with no gene match: 15. The germline CDR1 and CDR2 sequences are SGHRS and YFSETQ.

Ten or more counts support this clone. The V gene is TRBV20-1, the J gene TRBJ1-5, with D tentatively TRBD1 (5 bases). Trimming pared 6 bases from V and 7 bases from J, leaving 13 bases between. The CDR3 sequence is 12 residues long. The V gene's germline CDR1 is DFQATT and CDR2 SNEGSKA (reference sequence). The chain's CDR3 is CSARDLEQPQHF. CDR3 in DNA: TGCAGTGCCCGGGACCTTGAGCAGCCCCAGCATTTT.

The table lists this clone with a few counts. The chain uses TRBV10-3 and TRBJ2-7, with 10 positions matching TRBD2. Per the germline V gene, CDR1 is ENHRY and CDR2 is SYGVKD. With V trimmed by 6 bases and J by 2 bases, 10 bases remained unmatched. The CDR3 loop spans 16 amino acids. CDR3 loop: CAIRRAGTSETYEQYF. In DNA form, the CDR3 reads TGTGCCATCAGGAGAGCCGGGACTAGCGAAACCTACGAGCAGTACTTC.

This clone has just a few counts. The chain couples TRBV6-1 to TRBJ2-7; 7 nucleotides agree with TRBD2. Germline loops: CDR1 MNHNS, CDR2 SASEGT. V shed 8 bases and J 1 base; nucleotides not matched to a gene: 14. This CDR3 region has 16 residues. CDR3 loop: CASHPTPVGGSYEQYF. The CDR3 region has the DNA TGTGCCAGCCATCCAACCCCGGTCGGGGGGTCCTACGAGCAGTACTTC.

The sample holds a few counts of this clone. One end of the junction does not line up with germline, which may come from a read error. The V and J genes are TRBV6-2 or TRBV6-3 and TRBJ1-5; D is possibly TRBD1 (6 bases). Germline CDR1 and CDR2: MNHEY and SVGEGT. This CDR3 is built from 17 residues. CDR3 DNA sequence: TGTGCCAGAAGGCCCAGACAGGCCCGGGCGGGCAATCAGACCCAGCATTTT. Translated, it gives CARRPRQARAGNQTQHF.

V usage is TRBV5-8 and J usage is TRBJ1-1; no clear D gene. CDR3 length: 14 amino acids. CDR1 and CDR2 from the germline V gene are SGHTS and YDEGEE. Trimming removed 2 bases from V and 0 bases from J, with 8 bases in between. CDR3 coding DNA: TGTGCCAGCAGCTTCGGCACGGTGAACACTGAAGCTTTCTTT. Its translation: CASSFGTVNTEAFF.

Relative to its sample, this clone is medium-sized (0.01 to 0.1%). J is TRBJ2-7 and V is TRBV28; unclear D gene. Germline CDR1 reads MDHEN; CDR2 reads SYDVKM. The CDR3 sequence is 15 residues long. Between the trimmed V and J ends, which lost 2 bases and 0 bases, there was a span of 11 bases. CDR3 sequence (DNA): TGTGCCAGCAGTTTAGGTGGCGGTAGCTCCTACGAGCAGTACTTC. Protein: CASSLGGGSSYEQYF.

This clone was seen a few times. Compared with germline, one end of the junction differs, possibly owing to a read error. Additional DNA sequences in this sample encode the identical CDR3. The V and J genes are TRBV18 and TRBJ2-3, with D tentatively TRBD1 (5 bases). CDR1 is KGHSH, CDR2 LQKENI, per germline. The CDR3 loop spans 16 amino acids. The CDR3, as DNA: TGTGCCAGCCCACCACACAGGACATCTAGCACAGATACGCAGTATTTT. This gives the protein CASPPHRTSSTDTQYF. The whole variable domain, remainder taken from reference TRBV18 and TRBJ2-3, is NAGVMQNPRHLVRRRGQEARLRCSPMKGHSHVYWYRQLPEEGLKFMVYLQKENIIDESGMPKERFSAEFPKEGPSILRIQQVVRGDSAAYFCASPPHRTSSTDTQYFGPGTRLTVL.

This clone was seen at least ten times. The V call is TRBV7-9, the J call TRBJ1-2; tentative D call: TRBD1 (5 bases). Germline values: CDR1 SEHNR, CDR2 FQNEAQ (reference sequence). The ends were cut back, 5 bases at V and 8 bases at J, with 15 bases in the middle. This CDR3 comprises 13 residues. CDR3 sequence reads: CASSPWGEYGYTF. The CDR3 nucleotides read TGTGCCAGCAGCCCTTGGGGGGAGTACGGCTACACCTTC.

Judged by abundance, this clone is medium-sized. The CDR3 protein is CAFSRDHYNEQFF. The CDR3 coding sequence is TGTGCCTTCTCCCGGGACCACTACAATGAGCAGTTCTTC. The chain joins TRBV30 to TRBJ2-1, with D perhaps being TRBD1 or TRBD2 (5 bases each). Germline lookup yields CDR1 GTSNPN and CDR2 SVGIG (reference sequence). The CDR3 has 13 residues. V was trimmed by 7 bases and J by 3 bases, leaving 13 bases between them.

This clone occurred many times. The chain carries TRBV7-9 and TRBJ2-1, with a tentative D call TRBD2 (7 bases). V was pared by 3 bases and J by 8 bases, with 14 bases between. The CDR3 runs to 14 residues. CDR1 is SEHNR and CDR2 is FQNEAQ in the germline V gene (reference sequence). The CDR3 here is CASSFEGGGHEQFF. For the CDR3, the DNA is TGTGCCAGCAGCTTCGAAGGGGGGGGCCATGAGCAGTTCTTC. Full variable domain (outside the CDR3, taken from reference TRBV7-9 and TRBJ2-1): DTGVSQNPRHKITKRGQNVTFRCDPISEHNRLYWYRQTLGQGPEFLTYFQNEAQLEKSRLLSDRFSAERPKGSFSTLEIQRTEQGDSAMYLCASSFEGGGHEQFFGPGTRLTVL.

This clone came up once. The V gene is TRBV5-1, the J gene TRBJ1-1; D may be TRBD1 (6 bases). V lost 2 bases to trimming and J lost 3 bases, with 8 bases between them. Germline V CDR1 and CDR2: SGHRS, YFSETQ. The length of the CDR3 is 13 residues. The CDR3 DNA is TGCGCCAGCAGCTTTGAGGGGGACACTGAAGCTTTCTTT. Translating gives CASSFEGDTEAFF.

In this sample, this clone turned up many times. A clone one base away is much larger, so this may be a read error. V usage is TRBV5-1 and J usage is TRBJ1-1; D may be TRBD1 (5 bases). Germline V CDR1 and CDR2: SGHRS, YFSETQ. This CDR3 has 13 residues. CDR3 sequence (DNA): TGCGCCAGCAGCCCCGACAGCAACACTGAAGCTTCCTTT. It encodes CASSPDSNTEASF.

This clone was detected ten times or more. Written as DNA, the CDR3 is TGCGCCAGCAGCCAAGTGAGCGGGGGCGCAGGGGCCAACGTCCTGACTTTC. Translating it yields CASSQVSGGAGANVLTF. The J gene is TRBJ2-6, the V gene TRBV4-1; the match to TRBD2 covers 8 bases. Germline V gives CDR1 MGHRA, CDR2 YSYEKL. The CDR3 spans 17 residues. Losses at the gene ends were 1 base for V and 4 bases for J; bases not matched to a gene: 6.

A few counts support this clone. The J gene is TRBJ2-1, the V gene TRBV10-2; D gene ambiguous. The V end lost 3 bases, the J end lost 5 bases, and 2 bases lay between the germline ends. The V gene's germline CDR1 is WSHSY and CDR2 SAAADI. The CDR3 spans 11 residues. CDR3 in DNA: TGCGCCAGCAGTGATCACAATGAGCAGTTCTTC. Protein sequence: CASSDHNEQFF.

This clone came up many times. The V call is TRBV10-3, the J call TRBJ1-2; D gene ambiguous. V lost 1 base and J lost 0, with 3 bases in between. CDR1 and CDR2 from the germline V gene are ENHRY and SYGVKD. The CDR3 has 13 amino acids. The CDR3 DNA reads as TGTGCCATCAGTGAGTTAGCTAACTATGGCTACACCTTC. It codes for CAISELANYGYTF.